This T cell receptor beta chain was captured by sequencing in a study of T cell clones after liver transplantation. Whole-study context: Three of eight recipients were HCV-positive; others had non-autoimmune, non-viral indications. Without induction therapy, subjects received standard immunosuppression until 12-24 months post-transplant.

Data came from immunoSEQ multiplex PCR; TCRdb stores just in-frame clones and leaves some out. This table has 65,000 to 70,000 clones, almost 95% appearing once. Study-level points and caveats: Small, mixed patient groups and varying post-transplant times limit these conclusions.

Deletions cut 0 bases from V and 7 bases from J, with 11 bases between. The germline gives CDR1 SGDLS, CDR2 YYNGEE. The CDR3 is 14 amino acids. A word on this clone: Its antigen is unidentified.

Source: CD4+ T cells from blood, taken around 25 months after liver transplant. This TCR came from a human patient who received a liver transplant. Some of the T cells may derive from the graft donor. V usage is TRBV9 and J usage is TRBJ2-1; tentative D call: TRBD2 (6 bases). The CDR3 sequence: CASSVAAGRNEQFF. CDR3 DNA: TGTGCCAGCAGCGTAGCAGCGGGTCGGAATGAGCAGTTCTTC.